This TCR beta chain stems from a study of blood T cell repertoires in COVID-19. Overall study: Nucleic acid was either cDNA or gDNA, and it came from T cells, B-cell-depleted T cells, or PBMCs.

CDR1 and CDR2 (germline): SGDLS, YYNGEE. V was clipped by 3 bases and J by 0 bases; unmatched bases: 8. The length of the CDR3 is 16 residues. As processed by the authors: Cell counts per sample came from amplifying reference gene primers. The protocol was immunoSEQ multiplex PCR, while the TCRdb copy is restricted to in-frame clones and leaves out a portion. V and J calls plus clone size are reproduced from that table; the DNA served to infer D and trimming. The sample contains over 50,000 clones, about 85% of which appear only once. Sequences were obtained from peripheral blood. This clonotype was sampled from a human donor in a cohort sampled during active COVID-19. This rearrangement joins TRBV9 to TRBJ2-7, with 8 positions matching TRBD2. The CDR3 spells CASSAASGQSSYEQYF. CDR3 DNA: TGTGCCAGCAGCGCTGCTAGCGGGCAGAGCTCCTACGAGCAGTACTTC.